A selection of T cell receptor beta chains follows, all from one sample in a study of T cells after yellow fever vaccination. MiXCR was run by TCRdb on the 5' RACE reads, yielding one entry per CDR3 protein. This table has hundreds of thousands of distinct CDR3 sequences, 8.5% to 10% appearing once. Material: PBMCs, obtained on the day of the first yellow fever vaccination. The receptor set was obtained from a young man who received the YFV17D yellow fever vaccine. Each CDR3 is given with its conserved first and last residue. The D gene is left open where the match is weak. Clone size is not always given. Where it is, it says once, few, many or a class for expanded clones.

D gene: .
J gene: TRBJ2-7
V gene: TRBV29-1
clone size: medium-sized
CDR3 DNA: TGCAGCGTTGAAGTTCGGGCAGACGAGCAGTACTTC
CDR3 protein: CSVEVRADEQYF

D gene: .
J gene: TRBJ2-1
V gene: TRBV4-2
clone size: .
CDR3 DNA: TGTGCCAGCAGCCAGGGACCTCTGGAGCAGTTCTTC
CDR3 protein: CASSQGPLEQFF

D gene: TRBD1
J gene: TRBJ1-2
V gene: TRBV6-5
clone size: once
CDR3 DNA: TGTGCCAGCAGTTCACCCGGGACAGGGTTAGACTACACCTTC
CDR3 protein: CASSSPGTGLDYTF

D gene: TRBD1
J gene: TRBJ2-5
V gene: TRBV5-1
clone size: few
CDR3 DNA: TGCGCCAGCAGCCATCGGGACAGCCTCCAAGAGACCCAGTACTTC
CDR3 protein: CASSHRDSLQETQYF

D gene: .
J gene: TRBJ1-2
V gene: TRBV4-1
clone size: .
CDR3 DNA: TGCGCCAGCAGCCAATACAGACAACGTCCCAACTATGGCTACACCTTC
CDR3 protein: CASSQYRQRPNYGYTF

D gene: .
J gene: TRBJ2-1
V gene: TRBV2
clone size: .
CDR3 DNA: TGTGCCAGCAGAGGCATTAAAGGGAAGGATGAGCAGTTCTTC
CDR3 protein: CASRGIKGKDEQFF

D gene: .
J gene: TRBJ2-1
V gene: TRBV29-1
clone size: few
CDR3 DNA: TGCAGCGTTGAAGTTGATCGGGGAAAGAATGAGCAGTTCTTC
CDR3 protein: CSVEVDRGKNEQFF

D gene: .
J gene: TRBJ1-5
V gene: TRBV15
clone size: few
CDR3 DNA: TGTGCCACCAGAGCCGAGAACCTAACAACCAATCAGCCCCAGCATTTT
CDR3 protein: CATRAENLTTNQPQHF

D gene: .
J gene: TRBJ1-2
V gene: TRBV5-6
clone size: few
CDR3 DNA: TGTGCCAGCAGCACCGGTCCCTATGGCTACACCTTC
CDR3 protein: CASSTGPYGYTF

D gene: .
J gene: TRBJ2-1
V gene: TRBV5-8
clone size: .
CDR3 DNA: TGTGCCAGCAGCTTCTTGAGGGGGGGCCTCAATGAGCAGTTCTTC
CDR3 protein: CASSFLRGGLNEQFF

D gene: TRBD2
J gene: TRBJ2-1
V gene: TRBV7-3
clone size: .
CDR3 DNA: TGTGCCAGCAGCTCCGGGACTAGCGGGGGGGCTTCATACAATGAGCAGTTCTTC
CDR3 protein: CASSSGTSGGASYNEQFF

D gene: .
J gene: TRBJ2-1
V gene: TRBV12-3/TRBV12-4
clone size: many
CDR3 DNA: TGTGCCAGCAGTTTTCAGCTCCTTAATGAGCAGTTCTTC
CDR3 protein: CASSFQLLNEQFF

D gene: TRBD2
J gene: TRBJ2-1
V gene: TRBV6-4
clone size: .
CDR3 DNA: TGTGCCAGCACAACCATTCGGGGGGATTCGGATGAGCAGTTCTTC
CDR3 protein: CASTTIRGDSDEQFF

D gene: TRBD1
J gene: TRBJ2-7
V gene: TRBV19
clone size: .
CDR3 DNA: TGTGCCAGTAGCATCCGGGACAGGGGAGACATAGGGGACGAGCAGTACTTC
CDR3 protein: CASSIRDRGDIGDEQYF

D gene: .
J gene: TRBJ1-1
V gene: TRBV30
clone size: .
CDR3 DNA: TGTGCCTGGAGTGTACAGTCGGGAACTGAAGCTTTCTTT
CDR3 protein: CAWSVQSGTEAFF

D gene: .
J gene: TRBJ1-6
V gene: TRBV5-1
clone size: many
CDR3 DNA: TGCGCCAGCAGCTTGTATATGGCCCCCGGGGCACCCCTCCACTTT
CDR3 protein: CASSLYMAPGAPLHF

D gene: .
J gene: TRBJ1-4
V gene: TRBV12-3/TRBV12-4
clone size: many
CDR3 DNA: TGTGCCAGCAGTAACGGGGGTTGGGAAAAACTGTTTTTT
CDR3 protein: CASSNGGWEKLFF

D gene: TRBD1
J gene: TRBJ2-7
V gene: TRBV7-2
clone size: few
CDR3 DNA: TGTGCCAGCAGCCCAGGGGGCGGGAACGAGCAGTACTTC
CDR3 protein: CASSPGGGNEQYF

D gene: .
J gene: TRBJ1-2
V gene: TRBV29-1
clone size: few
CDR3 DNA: TGCAGCGTTGCAAGGGCGGCCCTCAATGGCTACACCTTC
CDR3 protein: CSVARAALNGYTF

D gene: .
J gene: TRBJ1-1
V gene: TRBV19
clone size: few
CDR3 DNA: TGTGCCAGTAGTATTGGAGGGAGGAACACTGAAGCTTTCTTT
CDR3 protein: CASSIGGRNTEAFF

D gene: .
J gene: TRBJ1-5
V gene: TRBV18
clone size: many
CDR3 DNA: TGTGCCAGCTCACATACGGCAGGGACTGAGGGGGAGCCCCAGCATTTT
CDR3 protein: CASSHTAGTEGEPQHF

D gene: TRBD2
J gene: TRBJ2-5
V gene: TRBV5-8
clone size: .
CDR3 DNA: TGTGCCAGCAGCTCTGGGACTAGCGGGGAAGAGACCCAGTACTTC
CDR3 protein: CASSSGTSGEETQYF

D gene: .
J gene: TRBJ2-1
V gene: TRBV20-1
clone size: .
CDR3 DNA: TGCAGTGCTTCTGGGGGAGGCCCCTATGAGCAGTTCTTC
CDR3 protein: CSASGGGPYEQFF

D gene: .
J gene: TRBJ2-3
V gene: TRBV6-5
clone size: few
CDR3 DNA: TGTGCCAGCAATTATCTCGGGAGCGGCGGTACAGATACGCAGTATTTT
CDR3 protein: CASNYLGSGGTDTQYF

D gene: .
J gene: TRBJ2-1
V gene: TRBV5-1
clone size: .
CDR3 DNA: TGCGCCAGCAGCTTGGCTGTGGGTAACAATGAGCAGTTCTTC
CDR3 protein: CASSLAVGNNEQFF

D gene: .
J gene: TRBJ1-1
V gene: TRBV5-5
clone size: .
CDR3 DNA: TGTGCCAGCAGCCTCCGGGACACCACTGAAGCTTTCTTT
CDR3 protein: CASSLRDTTEAFF

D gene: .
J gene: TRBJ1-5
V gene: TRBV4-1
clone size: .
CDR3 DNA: TGCGCCAGCAGCCAAAGGGTCCTCAGCAATCAGCCCCAGCATTTT
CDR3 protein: CASSQRVLSNQPQHF

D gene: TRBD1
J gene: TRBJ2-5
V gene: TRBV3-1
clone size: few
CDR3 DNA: TGTGCCAGCAGCCCCGGACAGGGGGACCAAGAGACCCAGTACTTC
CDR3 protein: CASSPGQGDQETQYF

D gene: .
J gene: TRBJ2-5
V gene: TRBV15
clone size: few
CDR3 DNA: TGTGCCACCAGCAGCCCCTGGGGAGAGACCCAGTACTTC
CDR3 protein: CATSSPWGETQYF